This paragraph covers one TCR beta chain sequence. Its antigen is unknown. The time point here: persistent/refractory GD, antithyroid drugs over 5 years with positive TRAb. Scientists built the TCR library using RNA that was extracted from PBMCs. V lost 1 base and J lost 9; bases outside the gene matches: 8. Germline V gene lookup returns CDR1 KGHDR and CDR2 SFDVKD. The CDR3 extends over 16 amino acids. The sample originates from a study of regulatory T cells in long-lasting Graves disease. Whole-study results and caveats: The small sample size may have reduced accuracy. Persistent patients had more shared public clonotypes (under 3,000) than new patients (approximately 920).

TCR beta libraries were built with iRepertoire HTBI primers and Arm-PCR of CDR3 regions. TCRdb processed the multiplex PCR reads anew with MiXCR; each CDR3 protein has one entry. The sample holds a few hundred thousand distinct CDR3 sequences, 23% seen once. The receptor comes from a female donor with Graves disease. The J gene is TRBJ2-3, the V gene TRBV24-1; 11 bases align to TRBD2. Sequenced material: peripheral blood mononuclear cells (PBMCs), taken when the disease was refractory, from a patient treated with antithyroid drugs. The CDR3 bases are TGTGCCACCAGTGATTTCAGGCTAGCGGGAGGCAGGACGCAGTATTTT. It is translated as CATSDFRLAGGRTQYF.